The sequence of this T cell receptor beta chain was determined in a study of Graves' ophthalmopathy and Graves' hyperthyroidism. This clonotype was seen at least ten times. Per germline, CDR1 SGHDN and CDR2 FVKESK. The CDR3 consists of 13 residues. Trimming shortened V by 0 bases and J by 4 bases, and 6 bases separated the two germline ends. Aged 18 to 65, the patients with hyperthyroidism had under 2 months' duration and were newly diagnosed. RNA transcripts were the template, and TCR beta CDR3 regions were amplified from them. HTBI-primed RT-PCR formed the first round, and a multiplex PCR formed the second. TCRdb reanalysed the multiplex PCR reads using MiXCR and keeps one entry per CDR3 protein. The sample shows around 1.1 million distinct CDR3 sequences, less than 45% of them seen only once.

Source material: peripheral blood or thyroid tissue (not recorded which). This sequence joins TRBV14 and TRBJ1-2; D ambiguous. The TCR was taken from an adult man with Graves' hyperthyroidism. For the CDR3, the DNA is TGTGCCAGCAGCCAAGATCGGGTCTATGGCTACACCTTC. Translating it yields CASSQDRVYGYTF.